The 10 T cell receptor beta chains below all came from one sample that was sequenced in a study of yellow fever vaccine responses in identical twins. MiXCR was run by TCRdb on the RT-PCR reads, yielding one entry per CDR3 protein. The data show 30,000 to 35,000 distinct CDR3 sequences, more than 45% seen once. The sequencing used T cells from blood (PBMCs), unsorted or a sorted subset (not recorded which), collected before or after yellow fever vaccination (not recorded which). The receptors shown here come from a woman aged 18-35 years who received the yellow fever vaccine.

V and J are TRBV13 and TRBJ2-2; 7 bases line up with TRBD1. This CDR3 comprises 12 residues. Germline V gene sequence: CDR1 PRHDT, CDR2 FYEKMQ (reference sequence). The V and J ends lost 6 bases and 8 bases, in that order; junction bases with no gene match: 3. CDR3 protein: CASRVGQGELFF. As DNA, the CDR3 is TGTGCCAGCAGGGTGGGACAGGGGGAGCTGTTTTTT.

The chain couples TRBV4-2 to TRBJ2-1; TRBD1 matches 10 bases. Germline assignment: CDR1 LGHNA and CDR2 YNFKEQ. This CDR3 region has 16 residues. The ends lost 1 base at V and 0 bases at J; junction bases unmatched: 0. The CDR3: CASSQGQGASYNEQFF. The DNA of the CDR3 is TGTGCCAGCAGCCAAGGACAGGGGGCCTCCTACAATGAGCAGTTCTTC.

V usage is TRBV29-1 and J usage is TRBJ1-2; TRBD1 matches at 8 bases. Losses at the gene ends were 6 bases for V and 4 bases for J; bases not matched to a gene: 4. Germline CDR1 SQVTM, CDR2 ANQGSEA. The CDR3 has 12 residues. In DNA, the CDR3 is TGCAGCGTAGGGACAGGTGCCTATGGCTACACCTTC. The encoded protein is CSVGTGAYGYTF.

In its sample, this clonotype was seen a few times. J is TRBJ2-3 and V is TRBV3-1; 9 bases agree with TRBD1. The V gene's germline CDR1 is LGHDT and CDR2 YNNKEL (reference sequence). The J segment lost 6 bases and the V segment lost 4 bases, leaving 8 bases of the junction unmatched. The CDR3 covers 15 residues. CDR3 loop: CASSPPNRGHDTQYF. Here the CDR3 DNA reads TGTGCCAGCAGCCCTCCCAACAGGGGGCACGATACGCAGTATTTT.

The rearrangement joins TRBV12-3 or TRBV12-4 to TRBJ2-2; D is possibly TRBD1 (6 bases). This CDR3 is 13 amino acids long. Deletions cut 3 bases from V and 7 bases from J, with 9 bases between. CDR3 nucleotide sequence: TGTGCCAGCAGTTTCTTACAGGGCGGGGAGCTGTTTTTT. Encoded protein: CASSFLQGGELFF.

The chain combines TRBV29-1 with TRBJ2-1; possibly TRBD2 for D (6 bases). The CDR3 covers 15 residues. V was shortened by 8 bases and J by 4 bases, with 21 bases between the two germline ends. Germline-derived CDR1 and CDR2 are SQVTM and ANQGSEA. The CDR3 bases are TGCAGCTCCGCAGGTCAGCGAGGAGGGTACAATGAGCAGTTCTTC. It encodes CSSAGQRGGYNEQFF.

This clonotype has a handful of counts. This sequence joins TRBV28 and TRBJ1-2; 10 bases line up with TRBD1. This CDR3 is built from 18 residues. The V and J ends lost 5 bases and 4 bases, in that order; junction bases with no gene match: 16. Looked up from germline, CDR1 is MDHEN and CDR2 is SYDVKM. The CDR3 spells CASSLINRDRGRRYGYTF. The CDR3 DNA is TGTGCCAGCAGTCTCATTAACCGGGACAGGGGTCGACGCTATGGCTACACCTTC.

V is TRBV11-1 and J is TRBJ2-3, with TRBD2 identical over 14 bases. Germline CDR1 SGHAT, CDR2 FQDESV (reference sequence). J gave up 4 bases and V 5 bases, and 5 bases lay outside the gene matches. CDR3 length: 16 residues. CDR3 sequence reads: CASSPGLAGDPDTQYF. The CDR3 DNA follows: TGTGCCAGCAGCCCGGGACTAGCGGGAGACCCAGATACGCAGTATTTT.

The J gene is TRBJ1-5, the V gene TRBV3-1; no clear D. The CDR3 is 12 amino acids. Germline values: CDR1 LGHDT, CDR2 YNNKEL (reference sequence). Trimming removed 2 bases at V and 5 bases at J, with 4 bases between. In DNA form, the CDR3 reads TGTGCCAGCAGCCAACAGGATCAGCCCCAGCATTTT. Its translation: CASSQQDQPQHF.

The V and J genes are TRBV12-3 or TRBV12-4 and TRBJ2-2; D could derive from TRBD1 or TRBD2 (6 bases each). The CDR3 contains 18 residues. V lost 7 bases and J 0 bases, leaving 21 bases between the germline ends. The CDR3 DNA is TGTGCCAGCACCCGCTCGGAGGGGGGCGCCACGAACACCGGGGAGCTGTTTTTT. It encodes CASTRSEGGATNTGELFF.